Sequencing of this TCR beta chain was carried out in a study of identical twins. Whole-study results and caveats: Analyses of zero insertions could, in part, be confounded by invariant MAIT and iNKT cells.

This clonotype has a count of ten or more. Its antigen is unknown. Template switching added a universal primer site, and cDNA bore unique molecular identifiers. TCRdb fed the 5' RACE reads into MiXCR, producing one record per CDR3 protein. Of fewer than 800,000 distinct CDR3 sequences listed, roughly 7.1% are singletons. The CDR3 runs to 12 residues. Germline loops: CDR1 SGHRS, CDR2 YFSETQ. V gave up 4 bases and J gave up 7 bases, with 9 bases separating them. These records were also assigned to another study, of yellow fever vaccine responses in identical twins.

Sequences were obtained from PBMCs. This chain connects TRBV5-1 to TRBJ2-1; D is possibly TRBD1 (6 bases). The sequence was obtained from a woman in her late teens or twenties in good health. The CDR3 DNA follows: TGCGCCAGCAGCCTAGGGACAAATGAGCAGTTCTTC. Protein sequence: CASSLGTNEQFF.